What follows are 2 T cell receptor beta chains derived from one specimen sequenced in a study of shared clonotypes between healthy human individuals. Assay: immunoSEQ multiplex PCR; the TCRdb copy retains only in-frame clones and omits some. The sample has about 470,000 clones, about 85% seen once. The sequencing input was PBMCs. The receptors here all came from a woman aged 40 to 50 in good health. Some clones in this sample may be carry-over from other donors' samples.

This clone was seen a single time. The chain is built from TRBV5-1 and TRBJ2-7, with D perhaps matching TRBD2 (5 bases). With 0 bases removed from V and 2 bases from J, the gap between germline ends came to 9 bases. Looked up from germline, CDR1 is SGHRS and CDR2 is YFSETQ. The CDR3 runs 14 residues. In DNA form, the CDR3 reads TGCGCCAGCAGCTTGGTACCCGGGACCTACGAGCAGTACTTC. Protein sequence: CASSLVPGTYEQYF.

The chain couples TRBV19 to TRBJ2-1; D is perhaps TRBD1 (6 bases). The V end lost 7 bases, the J end lost 1 base, and 17 bases lay between the germline ends. The CDR3 sequence is 16 residues long. CDR1 and CDR2 (germline): LNHDA, SQIVND (reference sequence). The CDR3: CASIPKGVSSYNEQFF. Here the CDR3 DNA reads TGTGCCAGTATCCCAAAGGGGGTCAGTTCCTACAATGAGCAGTTCTTC.